This T cell receptor (beta chain) was identified during a study of blood T cell repertoires in COVID-19. Across the whole study: COVID-19 samples collected from the United States, Italy and Spain covered acute and convalescent phases. T cells, B-cell-depleted T cells, or PBMCs supplied cDNA or gDNA.

Study processing details: Nucleated cell counts were estimated from reference gene primer amplification. TCRdb keeps only in-frame clones here, not all; method: immunoSEQ multiplex PCR. The DNA was the basis for D and trimming; V, J and clone size are from that table. The top ten hold about 19% of the sample, which has over 100,000 clones, around 89% seen once. The CDR3 runs to 15 residues. Germline V gene sequence: CDR1 MDHEN, CDR2 SYDVKM. The junction had 4 bases not matched to a gene; V was cut back by 3 bases and J by 4 bases. J is TRBJ2-3 and V is TRBV28, with 10 bases identical to TRBD1. The sequencing sample was made of peripheral blood. This TCR was sampled from a human donor with acute or convalescent COVID-19. The donor label of this sample is uncertain. This CDR3 reads CASSLRDRGADTQYF. CDR3 nucleotide sequence: TGTGCCAGCAGTTTGCGGGACAGGGGCGCAGATACGCAGTATTTT.